This T cell receptor (beta chain) came from a study of T-cell reconstitution after alpha-beta-depleted transplantation in children. Germline CDR1 and CDR2: DFQATT and SNEGSKA (reference sequence). Trimming cost V 0 bases and J 0 bases; bases outside gene matches: 4. CDR3 length: 16 residues. Unique molecular identifiers were used in preparing the TCRbeta library. TCRdb re-derived calls from the PCR reads in MiXCR, one entry per CDR3 protein. The data show 500,000 to 600,000 distinct CDR3 sequences, about 16% seen once. This clonotype turned up a few times. The chain couples TRBV20-1 to TRBJ2-4, with 8 bases fitting TRBD2. The sequence was obtained from a human donor who donated a stem cell graft to a child with acute lymphoblastic leukemia. Sequenced material: PBMCs from the stem cell graft donor, taken from the stem cell graft. The CDR3, as DNA: TGCAGTGCTAGAGAGCCGGGAGGGTTAGCCAAAAACATTCAGTACTTC. It translates to CSAREPGGLAKNIQYF.